This T cell receptor beta chain was captured by sequencing in a study of blood T cell repertoires in COVID-19. Whole-study context: Collection of acute and convalescent COVID-19 samples took place in the United States, Italy and Spain.

Methods used by the authors: Amplifying reference gene primers gave estimates of nucleated cell counts. Profiled with immunoSEQ multiplex PCR; TCRdb holds only in-frame clones, not every one. V and J calls plus clone size are reproduced from that table; the DNA served to infer D and trimming. This table holds about 270,000 clones, 83% found once. Trimming took 0 bases from V and 0 from J, leaving 15 bases between them. Germline V gene sequence: CDR1 LNHNV, CDR2 YYDKDF (reference sequence). There are 17 residues in the CDR3. Source material: peripheral blood. The sequence derives from a woman aged 45-59 years who had recovered from COVID-19. The chain couples TRBV15 to TRBJ2-7, with D uncertain. CDR3 sequence reads: CATSREMAARSSYEQYF. As DNA, the CDR3 is TGTGCCACCAGCAGAGAAATGGCGGCTAGAAGCTCCTACGAGCAGTACTTC.